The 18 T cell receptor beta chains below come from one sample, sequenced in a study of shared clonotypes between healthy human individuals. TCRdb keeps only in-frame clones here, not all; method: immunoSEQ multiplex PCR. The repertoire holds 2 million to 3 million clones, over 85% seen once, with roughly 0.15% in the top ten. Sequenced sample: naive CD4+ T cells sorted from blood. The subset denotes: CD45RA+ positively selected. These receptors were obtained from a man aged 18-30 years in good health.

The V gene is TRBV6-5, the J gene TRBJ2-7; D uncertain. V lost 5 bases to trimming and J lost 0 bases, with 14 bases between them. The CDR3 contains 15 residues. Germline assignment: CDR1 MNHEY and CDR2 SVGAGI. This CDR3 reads CASSAYTGSSYEQYF. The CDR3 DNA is TGTGCCAGCAGTGCGTACACTGGAAGCTCCTACGAGCAGTACTTC.

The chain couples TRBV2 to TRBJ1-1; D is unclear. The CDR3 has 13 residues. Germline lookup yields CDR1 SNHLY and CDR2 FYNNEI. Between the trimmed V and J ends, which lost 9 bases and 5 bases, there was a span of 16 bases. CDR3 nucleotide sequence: TGTGCCAGACATAGAGGAGAAGGGACTGAAGCTTTCTTT. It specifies CARHRGEGTEAFF.

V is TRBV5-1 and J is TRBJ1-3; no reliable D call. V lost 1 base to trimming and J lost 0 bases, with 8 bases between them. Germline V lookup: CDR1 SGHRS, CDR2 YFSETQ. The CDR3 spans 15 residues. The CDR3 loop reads CASSLTAASGNTIYF. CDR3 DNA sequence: TGCGCCAGCAGCTTGACCGCCGCCTCTGGAAACACCATATATTTT.

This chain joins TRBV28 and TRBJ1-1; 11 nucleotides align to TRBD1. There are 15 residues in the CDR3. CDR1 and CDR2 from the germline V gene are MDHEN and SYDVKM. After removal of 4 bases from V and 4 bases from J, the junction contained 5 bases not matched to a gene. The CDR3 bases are TGTGCCAGCAGTTCCTCCGGGACAGGGGGCACTGAAGCTTTCTTT. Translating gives CASSSSGTGGTEAFF.

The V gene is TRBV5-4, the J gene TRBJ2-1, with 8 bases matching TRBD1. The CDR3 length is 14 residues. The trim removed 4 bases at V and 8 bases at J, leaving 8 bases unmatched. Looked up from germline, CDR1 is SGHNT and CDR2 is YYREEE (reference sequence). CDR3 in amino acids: CASSTGGPRDEQFF. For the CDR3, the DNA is TGTGCCAGCAGCACAGGGGGGCCCAGGGATGAGCAGTTCTTC.

The CDR3 is CAISPGTSGNSYEQYF. The CDR3 nucleotides are TGTGCCATCAGTCCGGGGACTAGCGGGAACTCCTACGAGCAGTACTTC. The V call is TRBV10-3, the J call TRBJ2-7; 13 bases are a match to TRBD2. Germline assignment: CDR1 ENHRY and CDR2 SYGVKD. V lost 5 bases to trimming and J lost 0 bases; unmatched junction nucleotides: 4. This CDR3 contains 16 residues.

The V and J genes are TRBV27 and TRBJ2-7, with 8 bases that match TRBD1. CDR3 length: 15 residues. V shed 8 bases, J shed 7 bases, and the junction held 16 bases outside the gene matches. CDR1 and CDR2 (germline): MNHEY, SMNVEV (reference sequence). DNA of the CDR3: TGTGCCAGCGGGACATTGGACAGGGTGCAGGGGGAGCAGTACTTC. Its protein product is CASGTLDRVQGEQYF.

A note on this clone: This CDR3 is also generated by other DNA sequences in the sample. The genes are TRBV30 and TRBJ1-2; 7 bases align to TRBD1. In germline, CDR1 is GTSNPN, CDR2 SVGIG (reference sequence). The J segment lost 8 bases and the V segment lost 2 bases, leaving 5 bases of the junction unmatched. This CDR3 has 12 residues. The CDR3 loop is CAWSRGLGGYTF. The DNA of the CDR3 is TGTGCCTGGAGTAGGGGGCTCGGAGGCTACACCTTC.

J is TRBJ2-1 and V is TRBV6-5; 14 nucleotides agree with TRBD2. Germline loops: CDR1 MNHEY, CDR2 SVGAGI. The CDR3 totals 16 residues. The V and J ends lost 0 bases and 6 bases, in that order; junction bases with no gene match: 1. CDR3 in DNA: TGTGCCAGCAGTTACTCGGGACTAGCGGGGGCCAATGAGCAGTTCTTC. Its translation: CASSYSGLAGANEQFF.

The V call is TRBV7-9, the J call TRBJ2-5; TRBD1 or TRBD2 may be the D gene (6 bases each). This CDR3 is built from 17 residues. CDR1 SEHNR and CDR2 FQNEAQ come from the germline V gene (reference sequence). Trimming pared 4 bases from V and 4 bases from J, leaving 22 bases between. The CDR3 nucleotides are TGTGCCAGCAGCTCCTCCCTGGGGGGCAGGCGTAGAGAGACCCAGTACTTC. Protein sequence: CASSSSLGGRRRETQYF.

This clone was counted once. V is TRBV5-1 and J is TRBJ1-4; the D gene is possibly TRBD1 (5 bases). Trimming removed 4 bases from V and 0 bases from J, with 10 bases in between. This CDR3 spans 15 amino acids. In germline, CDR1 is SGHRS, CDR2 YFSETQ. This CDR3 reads CASSVGPATNEKLFF. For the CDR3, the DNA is TGCGCCAGCAGCGTGGGGCCAGCAACTAATGAAAAACTGTTTTTT.

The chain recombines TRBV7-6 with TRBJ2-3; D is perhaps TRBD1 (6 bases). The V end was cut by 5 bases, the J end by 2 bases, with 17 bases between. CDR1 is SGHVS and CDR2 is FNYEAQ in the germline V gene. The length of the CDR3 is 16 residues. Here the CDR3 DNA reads TGTGCCAGCAGCCCGAGCTCGACAGGATTCACAGATACGCAGTATTTT. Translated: CASSPSSTGFTDTQYF. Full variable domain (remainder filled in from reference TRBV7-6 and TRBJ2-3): GAGVSQSPRYKVTKRGQDVALRCDPISGHVSLYWYRQALGQGPEFLTYFNYEAQQDKSGLPNDRFSAERPEGSISTLTIQRTEQRDSAMYRCASSPSSTGFTDTQYFGPGTRLTVL.

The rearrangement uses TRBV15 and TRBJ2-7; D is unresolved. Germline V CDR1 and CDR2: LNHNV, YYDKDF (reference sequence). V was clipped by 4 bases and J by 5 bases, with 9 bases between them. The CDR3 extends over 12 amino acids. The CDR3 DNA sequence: TGTGCCACCAGCAAAGGTCCCGACGAGCAGTACTTC. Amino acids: CATSKGPDEQYF.

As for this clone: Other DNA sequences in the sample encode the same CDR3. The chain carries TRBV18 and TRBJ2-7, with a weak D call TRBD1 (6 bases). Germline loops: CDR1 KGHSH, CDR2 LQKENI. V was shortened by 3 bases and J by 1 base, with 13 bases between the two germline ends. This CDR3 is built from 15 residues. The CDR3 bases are TGTGCCAGCTCACCGACCGGGACACTATCCTACGAGCAGTACTTC. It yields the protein CASSPTGTLSYEQYF.

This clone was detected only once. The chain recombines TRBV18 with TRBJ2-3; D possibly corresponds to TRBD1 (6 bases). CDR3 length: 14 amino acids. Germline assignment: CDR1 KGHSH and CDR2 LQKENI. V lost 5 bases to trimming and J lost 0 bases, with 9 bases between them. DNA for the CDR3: TGTGCCAGCTCAAAACAGGGTAGCACAGATACGCAGTATTTT. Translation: CASSKQGSTDTQYF.

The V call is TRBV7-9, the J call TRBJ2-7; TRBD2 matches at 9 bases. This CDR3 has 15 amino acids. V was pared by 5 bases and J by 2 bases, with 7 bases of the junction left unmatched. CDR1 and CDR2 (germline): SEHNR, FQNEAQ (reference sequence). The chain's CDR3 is CASSQKTSGPYEQYF. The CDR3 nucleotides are TGTGCCAGCAGCCAGAAGACTAGCGGACCCTACGAGCAGTACTTC.

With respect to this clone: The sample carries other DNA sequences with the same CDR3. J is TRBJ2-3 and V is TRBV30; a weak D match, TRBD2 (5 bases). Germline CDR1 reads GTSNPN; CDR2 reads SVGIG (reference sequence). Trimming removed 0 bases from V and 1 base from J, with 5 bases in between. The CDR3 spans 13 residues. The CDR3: CAWSVRGTDTQYF. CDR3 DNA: TGTGCCTGGAGTGTGCGGGGCACAGATACGCAGTATTTT.

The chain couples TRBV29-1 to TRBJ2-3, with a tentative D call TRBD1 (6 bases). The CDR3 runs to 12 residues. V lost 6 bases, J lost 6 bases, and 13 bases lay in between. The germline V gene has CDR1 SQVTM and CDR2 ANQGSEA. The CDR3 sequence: CSVDQGSDTQYF. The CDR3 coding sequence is TGCAGCGTGGACCAGGGGTCCGATACGCAGTATTTT.